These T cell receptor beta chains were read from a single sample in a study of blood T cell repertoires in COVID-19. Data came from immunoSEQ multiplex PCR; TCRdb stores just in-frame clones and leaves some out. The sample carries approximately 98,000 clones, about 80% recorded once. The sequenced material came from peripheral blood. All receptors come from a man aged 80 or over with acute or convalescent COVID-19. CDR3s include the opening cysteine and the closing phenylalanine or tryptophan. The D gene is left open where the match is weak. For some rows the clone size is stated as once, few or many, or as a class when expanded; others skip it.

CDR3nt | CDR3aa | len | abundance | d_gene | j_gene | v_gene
TGTGCCAGCAGTTTGAAGCCCGGGGAGCTGTTTTTT | CASSLKPGELFF | 12 | few | . | TRBJ2-2 | TRBV6-6
TGCAGCGTTGAAGACTCGGGGGGCTCGAACACCGGGGAGCTGTTTTTT | CSVEDSGGSNTGELFF | 16 | few | . | TRBJ2-2 | TRBV29-1
TGTGCCATCCGGGCAGGGGGCGAGTTCACTGAAGCTTTCTTT | CAIRAGGEFTEAFF | 14 | . | TRBD1 | TRBJ1-1 | TRBV10-3
TGTGCCAGCACTATAGTATCAGGGAACTATGGCTACACCTTC | CASTIVSGNYGYTF | 14 | . | . | TRBJ1-2 | TRBV11-2
TGTGCCAGTAGACAGGGGGCTTACGGCACTGAAGCTTTCTTT | CASRQGAYGTEAFF | 14 | . | TRBD1 | TRBJ1-1 | TRBV7-2
TGTGCCAGCAGTGGTCCGGGGAACACTGAAGCTTTCTTT | CASSGPGNTEAFF | 13 | . | . | TRBJ1-1 | TRBV2
TGTGCCAGCAGCCCAACCTCGGGACAGGTCTACAATGAGCAGTTCTTC | CASSPTSGQVYNEQFF | 16 | . | TRBD1 | TRBJ2-1 | TRBV7-2
TGTGCCAGCAGTTTATTCCGGTCCGAGCAGTACTTC | CASSLFRSEQYF | 12 | few | . | TRBJ2-7 | TRBV12-3/TRBV12-4
TGTGCCAGTAGGGCGGGACGGCGCTCTGGGGCCAACGTCCTGACTTTC | CASRAGRRSGANVLTF | 16 | . | . | TRBJ2-6 | TRBV21-1
TGCGCCAGCAGCGGACTAGCGGGATCACAAGAGACCCAGTACTTC | CASSGLAGSQETQYF | 15 | . | TRBD2 | TRBJ2-5 | TRBV5-1
TGTGCCAGCAGCCCAACAGGGGTATCTTATAATTCACCCCTCCACTTT | CASSPTGVSYNSPLHF | 16 | once | TRBD1 | TRBJ1-6 | TRBV7-6
TGTGCCTCGAAGGGGGCTAGCGCTACCGGGGAGCTGTTTTTT | CASKGASATGELFF | 14 | . | . | TRBJ2-2 | TRBV19
TGTGCCAGCAGCCCGTTCACAGATACGCAGTATTTT | CASSPFTDTQYF | 12 | . | . | TRBJ2-3 | TRBV7-8
TGTGCCAGCAGTTTCGGAGGGAATGAGCAGTTCTTC | CASSFGGNEQFF | 12 | . | . | TRBJ2-1 | TRBV12-3/TRBV12-4
TGTGCCACCAGCACCTTTTTCCGGGACAGGGAGGGCTATGGCTACACCTTC | CATSTFFRDREGYGYTF | 17 | . | TRBD1 | TRBJ1-2 | TRBV15
TGTGCCAGCAGTTCATTACAGGGCCACGAGCAGTACTTC | CASSSLQGHEQYF | 13 | . | . | TRBJ2-7 | TRBV12-3/TRBV12-4
TGTGCCAGCAGCTTAGATCAGGGAGGTGGCTACACCTTC | CASSLDQGGGYTF | 13 | . | . | TRBJ1-2 | TRBV7-9
TGCGCCAGCAGCGCGGGGGCGGGGAACACTGAAGCTTTCTTT | CASSAGAGNTEAFF | 14 | . | . | TRBJ1-1 | TRBV5-1
TGTGCCAGCAGACTAAGCAGCGATAACAATGAGCAGTTCTTC | CASRLSSDNNEQFF | 14 | once | . | TRBJ2-1 | TRBV5-4
TGTGCCATCAGTGAACGGCAGGGTAATCAGCCCCAGCATTTT | CAISERQGNQPQHF | 14 | once | . | TRBJ1-5 | TRBV10-3
TGTGCCAGCAGCGCAGGGGGCAAAGTCTACGAGCAGTACTTC | CASSAGGKVYEQYF | 14 | . | TRBD1 | TRBJ2-7 | TRBV6-5
TGTGCCAGTAACAGGGCCCGGACAGAAAAACTGTTTTTT | CASNRARTEKLFF | 13 | . | . | TRBJ1-4 | TRBV19
TGTGCCAGCAGTTTTTCAGGGGGCACCGGGGAGCTGTTTTTT | CASSFSGGTGELFF | 14 | once | TRBD1 | TRBJ2-2 | TRBV28
TGTGCCAGCAGTGGAAGCGGGGGACACTCCTACGAGCAGTACTTC | CASSGSGGHSYEQYF | 15 | . | TRBD2 | TRBJ2-7 | TRBV27
TGTGCCAGCAGCTTAGACATGCGAACCGGGGAGCTGTTTTTT | CASSLDMRTGELFF | 14 | once | . | TRBJ2-2 | TRBV11-2
TGTGCCAGCAGTGGGCTAGCGGGGATCTACAATGAGCAGTTCTTC | CASSGLAGIYNEQFF | 15 | . | TRBD2 | TRBJ2-1 | TRBV7-9
TGTGCCAGCAGTCCTGCTGCAGGGGGTTTTAATTCACCCCTCCACTTT | CASSPAAGGFNSPLHF | 16 | once | TRBD1 | TRBJ1-6 | TRBV27
TGTGCCAGCAGTGAGGTGAGGGCCTACACCGGGGAGCTGTTTTTT | CASSEVRAYTGELFF | 15 | once | . | TRBJ2-2 | TRBV2
TGTGCCAGCAGCTTGTCTTTGCAGGAGCAGTACTTC | CASSLSLQEQYF | 12 | . | . | TRBJ2-7 | TRBV5-5
TGTGCCAGCAGCCAAGCAACGGGCGGGGTTGGGTCCTACGAGCAGTACTTC | CASSQATGGVGSYEQYF | 17 | . | . | TRBJ2-7 | TRBV3-1/TRBV3-2
TGTGCCAGCAGCCGTGACAGCTTTTCTGGGGCCAACGTCCTGACTTTC | CASSRDSFSGANVLTF | 16 | . | . | TRBJ2-6 | TRBV5-6
TGTGCCAGCAGCCCTCCTACCGGTCAGGTCGGAAACACCATATATTTT | CASSPPTGQVGNTIYF | 16 | . | . | TRBJ1-3 | TRBV3-1/TRBV3-2
TGTGCCACGAGTTTACACGGACTAGCGACCTTTGGCCAAGAGACCCAGTACTTC | CATSLHGLATFGQETQYF | 18 | . | TRBD2 | TRBJ2-5 | TRBV28
TGTGCCATCAGTGAGTCGTATCAGGGGTTCGGCGAGCAGTACTTC | CAISESYQGFGEQYF | 15 | . | . | TRBJ2-7 | TRBV10-3
TGTGCCAGCAGCCCGGGACTAGCGCACTACGAGCAGTACTTC | CASSPGLAHYEQYF | 14 | . | TRBD2 | TRBJ2-7 | TRBV9
TGTGCCAGCAGCGTTGACAGAGCTAACTATGGCTACACCTTC | CASSVDRANYGYTF | 14 | . | . | TRBJ1-2 | TRBV9
TGTGCCACTTGGGGGGGCTCCTACAATGAGCAGTTCTTC | CATWGGSYNEQFF | 13 | . | TRBD2 | TRBJ2-1 | TRBV28
TGTGCCAGTAGTATAGTCCGGGGGAGCAATCAGCCCCAGCATTTT | CASSIVRGSNQPQHF | 15 | . | . | TRBJ1-5 | TRBV19
TGTGCCAGCTCACCACCCAGCGGGACCCCGGCCGGGGAGCTGTTTTTT | CASSPPSGTPAGELFF | 16 | . | TRBD2 | TRBJ2-2 | TRBV18
TGTGCCAGCAGTTACGACGGACAGGGGTTTTCAGAGACCCAGTACTTC | CASSYDGQGFSETQYF | 16 | . | TRBD1 | TRBJ2-5 | TRBV6-5
TGTGCCAGTAGTATAAAGGGACAGTCGCTAGCCAAAAACATTCAGTACTTC | CASSIKGQSLAKNIQYF | 17 | . | TRBD1 | TRBJ2-4 | TRBV19
TGTGCCAGTAGTGCGAGGTTGGGCACTGAAGCTTTCTTT | CASSARLGTEAFF | 13 | . | . | TRBJ1-1 | TRBV19
TGCGCCAGCAGCCGACAGGGTTGGGAGACCCAGTACTTC | CASSRQGWETQYF | 13 | . | TRBD1 | TRBJ2-5 | TRBV4-1
TGTGCCAGCAGCTTAGGACAGGGCCGGCGCACAGATACGCAGTATTTT | CASSLGQGRRTDTQYF | 16 | . | TRBD1 | TRBJ2-3 | TRBV11-2
TGTGCCAGCACACAGGGCACAGATACGCAGTATTTT | CASTQGTDTQYF | 12 | . | . | TRBJ2-3 | TRBV28
TGTGCCAGCAGTTTTTCGGGACTTCTGTTCTTC | CASSFSGLLFF | 11 | . | . | TRBJ2-1 | TRBV27
TGTGCCAGCAGCTCTACCCCGCGAGGGCGGGGTAGCACAGATACGCAGTATTTT | CASSSTPRGRGSTDTQYF | 18 | . | . | TRBJ2-3 | TRBV7-2
TGTGCCAGCTCACTTGGACAGGGTAGCGAGCAGTACTTC | CASSLGQGSEQYF | 13 | . | TRBD1 | TRBJ2-7 | TRBV18
TGCGCCAGCAGCCAGCAGGGCGCGTCTGGAAACACCATATATTTT | CASSQQGASGNTIYF | 15 | . | . | TRBJ1-3 | TRBV4-3
TGTGCCAGCAGCCCCACAGGGAAAGGATCCTACAATGAGCAGTTCTTC | CASSPTGKGSYNEQFF | 16 | . | . | TRBJ2-1 | TRBV11-3
TGTGCCAGCAGCCCCGTCTCCGGGACTAGCTCCTACAATGAGCAGTTCTTC | CASSPVSGTSSYNEQFF | 17 | . | TRBD2 | TRBJ2-1 | TRBV7-2
TGTGCCAGCAGCCAATTCTCCGGGACAGGGTTGGATGGCTACACCTTC | CASSQFSGTGLDGYTF | 16 | . | TRBD1 | TRBJ1-2 | TRBV3-1/TRBV3-2
TGTGCCAGTAGTATCCTCTGGACTGAGAACTCTGGGGCCAACGTCCTGACTTTC | CASSILWTENSGANVLTF | 18 | . | . | TRBJ2-6 | TRBV19
TGTGCCAGCAGTGAATCGGGGGGCTACAATGAGCAGTTCTTC | CASSESGGYNEQFF | 14 | . | TRBD2 | TRBJ2-1 | TRBV6-1
TGTGCCAGCAGCCCCTCCATACAGGGAAATAATTCACCCCTCCACTTT | CASSPSIQGNNSPLHF | 16 | . | . | TRBJ1-6 | TRBV5-4
TGCAGCGTTGGATTCGGGACAGGGGGTGAAAAACTGTTTTTT | CSVGFGTGGEKLFF | 14 | . | TRBD1 | TRBJ1-4 | TRBV29-1
TGTGCCAGCAGTCGAGCGGAAGGCCTCTACGAGCAGTACTTC | CASSRAEGLYEQYF | 14 | . | . | TRBJ2-7 | TRBV6-5